The entry that follows covers one T cell receptor (beta chain) sequence. Its target is not known. The CDR3 is 15 residues long. V was shortened by 3 bases and J by 0 bases, with 14 bases between the two germline ends. Germline V gene sequence: CDR1 DFQATT, CDR2 SNEGSKA (reference sequence). This sample stems from a study of blood T cells in healthy people across ages. Study-wide results and limits: Per million T cells, TCR beta diversity dropped roughly linearly as age increased.

Sample-barcoded 5' priming and a J-beta primer mix drove a second PCR of roughly 6 to 12 cycles. MiXCR was run by TCRdb on the 5' RACE reads, yielding one entry per CDR3 protein. This table holds 660,000 or so distinct CDR3 sequences, under 65% found once. The receptor was isolated from a man aged 55 to 70 in good health. The source material was blood. The V and J genes are TRBV20-1 and TRBJ2-5, with D possibly TRBD1 on 5 matching bases. The CDR3: CSASKGAVHQETQYF. The CDR3 DNA is TGCAGTGCTAGCAAAGGGGCGGTCCACCAAGAGACCCAGTACTTC.